This T cell receptor beta chain originates from a study of blood T cell repertoires in COVID-19. Overall study context: PBMCs, B-cell-depleted T cells, or T cells provided the cDNA or gDNA that made up the material.

Assay: immunoSEQ multiplex PCR; the TCRdb copy retains only in-frame clones and omits some. The sample contains roughly 230,000 clones, roughly 89% of which appear only once. In germline, CDR1 is MDHEN, CDR2 SYDVKM. The CDR3 spans 15 residues. J was trimmed by 5 bases and V by 4 bases; bases with no gene match: 5. This clonotype was obtained from a woman aged 40 to 49 who had recovered from COVID-19. The chain combines TRBV28 with TRBJ2-2; 9 positions match TRBD1. Sequenced: peripheral blood. CDR3 protein: CASSSSGTGTGELFF. The CDR3 DNA is TGTGCCAGCAGTTCTTCCGGGACAGGGACCGGGGAGCTGTTTTTT.